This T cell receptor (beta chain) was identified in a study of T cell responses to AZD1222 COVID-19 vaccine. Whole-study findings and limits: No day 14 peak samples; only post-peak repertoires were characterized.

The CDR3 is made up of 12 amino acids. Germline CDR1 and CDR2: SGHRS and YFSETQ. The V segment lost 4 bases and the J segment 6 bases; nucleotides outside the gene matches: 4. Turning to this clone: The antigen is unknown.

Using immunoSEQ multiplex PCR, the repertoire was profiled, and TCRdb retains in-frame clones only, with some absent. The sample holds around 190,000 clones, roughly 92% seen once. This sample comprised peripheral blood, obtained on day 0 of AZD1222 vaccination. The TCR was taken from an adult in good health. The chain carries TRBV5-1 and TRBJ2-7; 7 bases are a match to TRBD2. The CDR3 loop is CASSGGGAEQYF. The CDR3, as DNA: TGCGCCAGCAGCGGGGGAGGGGCCGAGCAGTACTTC.